The 22 T cell receptor beta chains reported below all come from one sample, sequenced in a study of T cell responses to AZD1222 COVID-19 vaccine. Here immunoSEQ multiplex PCR was the method, and the copy in TCRdb shows in-frame clones only, minus some. The sample consists of roughly 130,000 clones, more than 85% of them appearing once. Material: peripheral blood, obtained on day 0 of AZD1222 vaccination. The receptors were gathered from an adult in good health.

The J gene is TRBJ1-5, the V gene TRBV5-5, with TRBD1 matching 10 bases. The CDR3 totals 17 residues. Germline-derived CDR1 and CDR2 are SGHKS and YYEKEE (reference sequence). Trimming removed 2 bases from V and 2 bases from J; junction bases left unmatched: 7. The CDR3 DNA sequence: TGTGCCAGCAGCTTCTGGACAGGGGGTATGGGCAATCAGCCCCAGCATTTT. This encodes CASSFWTGGMGNQPQHF.

The J gene is TRBJ2-1, the V gene TRBV7-6, with 7 positions matching TRBD2. The length of the CDR3 is 15 residues. J gave up 9 bases and V 5 bases, and 13 bases lay outside the gene matches. CDR1 SGHVS and CDR2 FNYEAQ come from the germline V gene. The CDR3 bases are TGTGCCAGCAGCCCGCTTACGGGGGGTCGTGGTGAGCAGTTCTTC. Protein product: CASSPLTGGRGEQFF.

J is TRBJ1-5 and V is TRBV28; D gene unclear. Trimming pared 6 bases from V and 0 bases from J, leaving 9 bases between. Germline V lookup: CDR1 MDHEN, CDR2 SYDVKM. The CDR3 sequence is 14 residues long. DNA of the CDR3: TGTGCCAGCAGGTTGACGTATAGCAATCAGCCCCAGCATTTT. Residues: CASRLTYSNQPQHF.

The V and J genes are TRBV5-5 and TRBJ2-1; 16 positions agree with TRBD2. The CDR3 is made up of 17 amino acids. V shed 4 bases, J shed 7 bases, and the junction held 8 bases outside the gene matches. Looked up from germline, CDR1 is SGHKS and CDR2 is YYEKEE (reference sequence). DNA of the CDR3: TGTGCCAGCAGCCCCCCGGGACTAGCGGGAGGGACGAATGAGCAGTTCTTC. It codes for CASSPPGLAGGTNEQFF.

This rearrangement joins TRBV5-1 to TRBJ2-4; tentatively, D is TRBD2 (6 bases). The CDR3 is made up of 15 amino acids. Looked up from germline, CDR1 is SGHRS and CDR2 is YFSETQ. V was trimmed by 5 bases and J by 1 base, leaving 13 bases between them. As DNA, the CDR3 is TGCGCCAGCAGTTCCGGGAGAGGGGCCAAAAACATTCAGTACTTC. Its translation is CASSSGRGAKNIQYF.

The J gene is TRBJ2-3, the V gene TRBV9, with a possible D match to TRBD2 (5 bases). The CDR3 has 13 amino acids. V lost 3 bases and J 4 bases, leaving 9 bases between the germline ends. The V gene's germline CDR1 is SGDLS and CDR2 YYNGEE. The CDR3 here is CASSDREPDTQYF. The CDR3, as DNA: TGTGCCAGCAGCGACCGGGAACCAGATACGCAGTATTTT.

CDR3 protein: CASSPGQGQYF. CDR3 nucleotides: TGTGCCAGCAGCCCAGGACAGGGGCAGTACTTC. The rearrangement links TRBV5-5 to TRBJ2-7, with TRBD1 matching 8 bases. Trimming at V came to 4 bases and at J to 9 bases, leaving 3 bases not matched to a gene. Germline CDR1 reads SGHKS; CDR2 reads YYEKEE (reference sequence). The CDR3 loop spans 11 amino acids.

The chain combines TRBV24-1 with TRBJ1-2, with a possible D match to TRBD1 (5 bases). The CDR3 runs to 18 residues. Germline-derived CDR1 and CDR2 are KGHDR and SFDVKD. V dropped 6 bases and J dropped 4 bases, with 26 bases sitting between them. This CDR3 is CATSYPLPRGPPTYGYTF. In nucleotides, the CDR3 is TGTGCCACCAGTTACCCTCTCCCAAGGGGTCCCCCCACCTATGGCTACACCTTC.

The V call is TRBV7-9, the J call TRBJ2-7; 7 nucleotides agree with TRBD2. The trim removed 6 bases at V and 3 bases at J, leaving 2 bases unmatched. The CDR3 covers 12 residues. Per the germline V gene, CDR1 is SEHNR and CDR2 is FQNEAQ (reference sequence). The CDR3 DNA sequence: TGTGCCAGCAGTCTAGCGGACTACGAGCAGTACTTC. It is translated as CASSLADYEQYF.

The chain employs TRBV2 and TRBJ2-3; 9 bases match TRBD2. V gave up 9 bases and J gave up 1 base; unmatched junction bases: 2. Germline CDR1 SNHLY, CDR2 FYNNEI. This CDR3 is built from 13 residues. This chain's CDR3 is CASLAGGTDTQYF. The DNA of the CDR3 is TGTGCCAGTTTAGCGGGGGGCACAGATACGCAGTATTTT.

The rearrangement uses TRBV4-1 and TRBJ1-2, with TRBD1 matching over 8 bases. CDR1 is MGHRA and CDR2 is YSYEKL in the germline V gene. The junction had 12 bases not matched to a gene; V was cut back by 1 base and J by 2 bases. The CDR3 length is 18 residues. CDR3 amino acids: CASSQGSQGAITNYGYTF. Here the CDR3 DNA reads TGCGCCAGCAGCCAAGGGAGTCAGGGGGCCATCACAAACTATGGCTACACCTTC.

The gene calls are TRBV27 and TRBJ2-3; D is uncertain. The CDR3 has 16 residues. The germline V gene encodes CDR1 MNHEY and CDR2 SMNVEV (reference sequence). The V and J ends lost 6 bases and 1 base respectively, with 17 bases between them. This chain's CDR3 is CASRGPLKTRTDTQYF. The CDR3 DNA reads TGTGCCAGCAGAGGACCTCTTAAAACCCGCACAGATACGCAGTATTTT.

This clone is a singleton in its sample. The chain recombines TRBV3-1 (or the pseudogene TRBV3-2) with TRBJ2-3; 10 bases agree with TRBD2. V shed 3 bases and J 0 bases; nucleotides not matched to a gene: 6. The CDR3 sequence is 17 residues long. Germline lookup yields CDR1 LGHDT and CDR2 YNNKEL (reference sequence). As DNA, the CDR3 is TGTGCCAGCAGCCATCGGACTAGCGGAGCCAGCACAGATACGCAGTATTTT. Translating it yields CASSHRTSGASTDTQYF.

The chain links TRBV7-9 to TRBJ2-5, with a tentative D call TRBD2 (6 bases). Germline V CDR1 and CDR2: SEHNR, FQNEAQ (reference sequence). V shed 4 bases and J shed 1 base, with 13 bases lying between them. The CDR3 is 15 amino acids. The chain's CDR3 is CASSSETGLQETQYF. In DNA, the CDR3 is TGTGCCAGCAGCTCTGAAACGGGACTCCAAGAGACCCAGTACTTC.

This chain connects TRBV7-2 to TRBJ1-5; D perhaps matches TRBD1 (6 bases). The ends were cut back, 0 bases at V and 3 bases at J, with 12 bases in the middle. This CDR3 is 16 amino acids long. Germline V gene sequence: CDR1 SGHTA, CDR2 FQGNSA. The CDR3 loop is CASSLAAGGSNQPQHF. The CDR3 bases are TGTGCCAGCAGCTTAGCGGCCGGGGGCTCCAATCAGCCCCAGCATTTT.

The chain employs TRBV28 and TRBJ1-2; D is perhaps TRBD1 (6 bases). Germline V lookup: CDR1 MDHEN, CDR2 SYDVKM. This CDR3 spans 15 amino acids. V lost 10 bases and J 2 bases, leaving 20 bases between the germline ends. The CDR3 coding sequence is TGTGCCACACAAGAAGGGACACAAGAAAACTATGGCTACACCTTC. Its translation is CATQEGTQENYGYTF.

This sequence joins TRBV27 and TRBJ1-4; perhaps TRBD1 as D (6 bases). V lost 1 base to trimming and J lost 8 bases, with 14 bases between them. Germline CDR1 MNHEY, CDR2 SMNVEV (reference sequence). This CDR3 region has 15 residues. The CDR3 loop reads CASSLFRGSGEKLFF. The CDR3 DNA reads as TGTGCCAGCAGTTTATTTAGGGGGTCTGGCGAAAAACTGTTTTTT.

DNA for the CDR3: TGCGCCAGCAGCCCAGGGAAGGTCGGCTACACCTTC. Amino acids: CASSPGKVGYTF. The chain links TRBV5-1 to TRBJ1-2; tentatively, D is TRBD1 (5 bases). CDR1 and CDR2 (germline): SGHRS, YFSETQ. The CDR3 sequence is 12 residues long. Trimming took off 4 bases at V and 8 bases at J, with 12 bases between the two ends.

The chain employs TRBV4-3 and TRBJ1-2; possibly TRBD1 for D (6 bases). V lost 0 bases to trimming and J lost 3 bases, with 11 bases between them. The CDR3 loop spans 15 amino acids. Germline assignment: CDR1 LGHNA and CDR2 YSLEER. This CDR3 reads CASSQDGGLDYGYTF. CDR3 sequence (DNA): TGCGCCAGCAGCCAAGACGGGGGGCTCGACTATGGCTACACCTTC.

This chain uses TRBV5-4 with TRBJ2-1, with 13 bases matching TRBD2. The CDR3 length is 17 residues. Germline CDR1 and CDR2: SGHNT and YYREEE (reference sequence). V lost 4 bases and J lost 4; bases outside the gene matches: 8. The CDR3 sequence: CASSPGTSGVIYNEQFF. The CDR3 nucleotides read TGTGCCAGCAGCCCAGGGACTAGCGGGGTGATATACAATGAGCAGTTCTTC.

This sequence joins TRBV5-1 and TRBJ2-1; 13 bases map to TRBD2. CDR3 length: 15 residues. Germline-derived CDR1 and CDR2 are SGHRS and YFSETQ. Losses at the gene ends were 4 bases for V and 6 bases for J; bases not matched to a gene: 4. CDR3 amino acids: CASSLGTSGVNEQFF. In DNA, the CDR3 is TGCGCCAGCAGCCTAGGGACTAGCGGGGTCAATGAGCAGTTCTTC.

The V and J genes are TRBV7-2 and TRBJ2-1; TRBD2 agrees at 10 bases. From germline, CDR1 is SGHTA and CDR2 FQGNSA. J gave up 7 bases and V 10 bases, and 13 bases lay outside the gene matches. This CDR3 has 15 amino acids. The CDR3 protein is CATAPGASGRNEQFF. For the CDR3, the DNA is TGTGCCACCGCCCCCGGGGCTAGCGGGAGAAATGAGCAGTTCTTC. Full variable domain (outside the CDR3, taken from reference TRBV7-2 and TRBJ2-1): GAGVSQSPSNKVTEKGKDVELRCDPISGHTALYWYRQSLGQGLEFLIYFQGNSAPDKSGLPSDRFSAERTGGSVSTLTIQRTQQEDSAVYLCATAPGASGRNEQFFGPGTRLTVL.